The 18 T cell receptor beta chains below were found in one sample sequenced in a study of early T cells in non-severe SARS-CoV-2 infection (dated by TCRdb to about 2021). Preparation of the library involved 5' RACE. TCRdb lists the instrument as NextSeq 500. The raw public data were reprocessed by TCRdb itself: fastp quality trimming at Q25, MiXCR clonotype calling, in-frame beta chains only. Identical CDR3 protein sequences are pooled into one entry, listed with their most common genes and DNA. In this sample the table shows under 30,000 distinct CDR3 sequences, about 4.5% of which occur a single time. The ten biggest clones cover 15% to 19% of the sample. The material sequenced was whole blood. Every receptor here comes from an adult who was a healthcare worker with PCR-confirmed SARS-CoV-2 infection or an uninfected control (not recorded which).

This clonotype was counted ten times or more. CDR3 in amino acids: CAISPDTGELFF. The CDR3, as DNA: TGTGCCATCTCGCCAGACACCGGGGAGCTGTTTTTT. V and J are TRBV6-2 or TRBV6-3 and TRBJ2-2; D call uncertain. The germline CDR1 and CDR2 sequences are MNHEY and SVGEGT. CDR3 length equals 12 residues. V dropped 10 bases and J dropped 3 bases, with 9 bases sitting between them.

About this clonotype: Possible read error: a much larger clone is one base away. This chain uses TRBV7-2 with TRBJ2-5; TRBD1 might be the D (6 bases). The CDR3 consists of 12 residues. V lost 6 bases to trimming and J lost 4 bases, with 9 bases between them. CDR1 and CDR2 (germline): SGHTA, FQGNSA. CDR3 bases: TGTACCAGCAGGCTCAGGGGAGAGACCCAGTACTTC. This encodes CTSRLRGETQYF.

There are many counts of this clonotype. V gene TRBV4-3 combines with J gene TRBJ2-1; unclear D gene. V lost 7 bases and J 0 bases, leaving 25 bases between the germline ends. The CDR3 length is 19 residues. The germline V gene encodes CDR1 LGHNA and CDR2 YSLEER. Here the CDR3 DNA reads TGCGCCAGCACCCCCTCCCCGGTGAATCTTTTAAACTCCTACAATGAGCAGTTCTTC. Translated, it gives CASTPSPVNLLNSYNEQFF.

This clonotype occurred many times. This sequence joins TRBV6-2 or TRBV6-3 and TRBJ2-5; D is tentatively TRBD1 or TRBD2 (6 bases each). V was trimmed by 5 bases and J by 4 bases, leaving 17 bases between them. Per the germline V gene, CDR1 is MNHEY and CDR2 is SVGEGT. This CDR3 has 15 amino acids. CDR3 loop: CASSTIGGRAETQYF. CDR3 DNA sequence: TGTGCCAGCAGTACTATCGGGGGCCGGGCAGAGACCCAGTACTTC.

The gene calls are TRBV4-3 and TRBJ2-1; D is unclear. From germline, CDR1 is LGHNA and CDR2 YSLEER. The CDR3 runs to 15 residues. The germline V and J ends were trimmed by 1 base and 0 bases, with 7 bases remaining between them. CDR3 sequence: CASSQGKYSYNEQFF. The CDR3 DNA reads as TGCGCCAGCAGCCAAGGGAAGTACTCCTACAATGAGCAGTTCTTC.

This clonotype was counted at least ten times. The chain joins TRBV5-4 to TRBJ2-7, with TRBD2 identical over 13 bases. Trimming at V came to 5 bases and at J to 4 bases, leaving 3 bases not matched to a gene. The CDR3 has 14 amino acids. The V gene's germline CDR1 is SGHNT and CDR2 YYREEE (reference sequence). This chain's CDR3 is CASSPGLAGYEQYF. CDR3 nucleotide sequence: TGTGCCAGCAGTCCGGGACTAGCGGGGTACGAGCAGTACTTC.

The sample holds many counts of this clonotype. The chain couples TRBV3-1 to TRBJ2-1, with D perhaps TRBD2 (5 bases). The V end was cut by 3 bases, the J end by 7 bases, with 13 bases between. The germline V gene encodes CDR1 LGHDT and CDR2 YNNKEL (reference sequence). The CDR3 length is 14 residues. The CDR3: CASSQSAAVNEQFF. CDR3 DNA: TGTGCCAGCAGCCAGTCTGCAGCGGTGAATGAGCAGTTCTTC.

The genes are TRBV5-1 and TRBJ2-3; D unclear. With 4 bases removed from V and 2 bases from J, the gap between germline ends came to 17 bases. Germline lookup yields CDR1 SGHRS and CDR2 YFSETQ. This CDR3 contains 16 residues. CDR3 region: CASSPTKGQYTDTQYF. Here the CDR3 DNA reads TGCGCCAGCAGCCCAACGAAGGGCCAATACACAGATACGCAGTATTTT.

This clonotype was seen at least ten times. The V call is TRBV7-2, the J call TRBJ1-3; D unclear. Trimming cost V 0 bases and J 0 bases, with 6 bases left between them. There are 15 residues in the CDR3. CDR1 is SGHTA, CDR2 FQGNSA, per germline. The CDR3 is CASSLARGSGNTIYF. The CDR3 DNA sequence: TGTGCCAGCAGCTTAGCGCGCGGCTCTGGAAACACCATATATTTT.

This clonotype was detected many times. The chain combines TRBV7-9 with TRBJ2-1; maybe TRBD2 (6 bases). V lost 5 bases and J 2 bases, leaving 16 bases between the germline ends. The germline V gene has CDR1 SEHNR and CDR2 FQNEAQ (reference sequence). The CDR3 contains 16 residues. The CDR3 DNA is TGTGCCAGCAGCCCCTTAATTAGCGGACCCTACAATGAGCAGTTCTTC. It codes for CASSPLISGPYNEQFF.

This clonotype was recorded many times. The chain employs TRBV20-1 and TRBJ2-7; tentatively, D is TRBD2 (5 bases). Between the trimmed V and J ends, which lost 0 bases and 2 bases, there was a span of 14 bases. The CDR3 contains 15 residues. The germline CDR1 and CDR2 sequences are DFQATT and SNEGSKA (reference sequence). In DNA, the CDR3 is TGCAGTGCTAGAGATCTGGCTAGCACGCCCTACGAGCAGTACTTC. Amino acid sequence: CSARDLASTPYEQYF.

This clonotype was seen a handful of times. This chain links TRBV2 with TRBJ2-3; D assignment may be TRBD1 or TRBD2 (5 bases each). The V gene's germline CDR1 is SNHLY and CDR2 FYNNEI. The CDR3 has 13 residues. Between the trimmed V and J ends, which lost 6 bases and 6 bases, there was a span of 13 bases. DNA for the CDR3: TGTGCCAGCAGAGCTGGGACGGCGGATACGCAGTATTTT. Translated: CASRAGTADTQYF.

This clonotype was seen many times. The J gene is TRBJ1-2, the V gene TRBV5-4; 10 bases are shared with TRBD1. CDR1 and CDR2 (germline): SGHNT, YYREEE (reference sequence). The CDR3 has 16 residues. Trimming cost V 2 bases and J 7 bases; bases outside gene matches: 11. CDR3: CASSFLTGGLLPGYTF. CDR3 in DNA: TGTGCCAGCAGCTTTTTGACAGGGGGCCTACTTCCTGGCTACACCTTC.

This clonotype appeared many times. The chain couples TRBV6-2 or TRBV6-3 to TRBJ2-3, with D perhaps matching TRBD1 (6 bases). Germline V lookup: CDR1 MNHEY, CDR2 SVGEGT. This CDR3 has 14 residues. V lost 2 bases and J 2 bases, leaving 8 bases between the germline ends. The CDR3: CASSYMGHTDTQYF. The CDR3 nucleotides are TGTGCCAGCAGTTACATGGGACACACAGATACGCAGTATTTT.

This clonotype was observed many times. V gene TRBV2 combines with J gene TRBJ1-1, with D hard to call. V gave up 7 bases and J gave up 2 bases, with 14 bases separating them. Germline V CDR1 and CDR2: SNHLY, FYNNEI. The CDR3 sequence is 14 residues long. CDR3 region: CASTISEANTEAFF. The DNA of the CDR3 is TGTGCCAGCACCATATCGGAGGCCAACACTGAAGCTTTCTTT.

This clonotype was observed many times. V usage is TRBV20-1 and J usage is TRBJ1-1, with D perhaps matching TRBD1 (5 bases). Germline V gene lookup returns CDR1 DFQATT and CDR2 SNEGSKA (reference sequence). This CDR3 region has 15 residues. The V end lost 1 base, the J end lost 1 base, and 13 bases lay between the germline ends. The CDR3 loop reads CSARVPWGRNTEAFF. CDR3 nucleotides: TGCAGTGCTAGAGTTCCATGGGGCAGGAACACTGAAGCTTTCTTT.

Ten or more counts support this clonotype. The chain joins TRBV3-1 to TRBJ1-2; D is perhaps TRBD1 (6 bases). The CDR3 consists of 13 residues. The V end lost 5 bases, the J end lost 2 bases, and 9 bases lay between the germline ends. Germline V gene lookup returns CDR1 LGHDT and CDR2 YNNKEL (reference sequence). The CDR3 nucleotides are TGTGCCAGCAGCGGCGGGACAAACTATGGCTACACCTTC. Amino acid sequence: CASSGGTNYGYTF.

This clonotype has a count of ten or more. The chain uses TRBV3-1 and TRBJ2-7; 14 positions match TRBD2. V lost 4 bases, J lost 6 bases, and 5 bases stayed unmatched. The length of the CDR3 is 15 residues. Germline CDR1 is LGHDT and CDR2 is YNNKEL (reference sequence). CDR3 residues: CASSRGLAGAPEQYF. In DNA form, the CDR3 reads TGTGCCAGCAGCCGGGGACTAGCGGGGGCCCCCGAGCAGTACTTC.